The 13 T cell receptor beta chains given below trace back to one sample, sequenced in a study of regulatory T cells in long-lasting Graves disease. Investigators prepared the TCR beta libraries by applying iRepertoire HTBI primers and Arm-PCR of CDR3 regions. TCRdb redid the calling of the multiplex PCR reads with MiXCR, one entry per CDR3 protein. This sample carries about 560,000 distinct CDR3 sequences, 15% to 20% of them seen once, and the ten largest clones take about 11%. Time point defined: newly diagnosed GD, antithyroid drugs for less than 3 months. Scientists built the TCR library using RNA that was extracted from PBMCs. This same sample was also taken into another study, of T cells in Graves' hyperthyroidism and ophthalmopathy.

The sequencing used peripheral blood mononuclear cells (PBMCs), collected at new diagnosis, from a patient treated with antithyroid drugs. These receptors were collected from a man aged 18 to 30 with Graves disease.

This clonotype has more than one count but fewer than ten. CDR3 coding DNA: TGCGCCAGCAGCTTCGGACAGGGGGCCACAGGAAACACCATATATTTT. Protein product: CASSFGQGATGNTIYF. The gene calls are TRBV5-1 and TRBJ1-3, with 11 bases that match TRBD1. CDR1 and CDR2 (germline): SGHRS, YFSETQ. The CDR3 contains 16 residues. Trimming at V came to 2 bases and at J to 4 bases, leaving 5 bases not matched to a gene.

This clonotype has a count of ten or more. This chain connects TRBV30 to TRBJ2-7; 13 bases are shared with TRBD2. V gave up 2 bases and J gave up 9 bases; unmatched junction bases: 4. Germline CDR1 is GTSNPN and CDR2 is SVGIG (reference sequence). This CDR3 has 13 amino acids. CDR3 residues: CAWSTGLAGAQYF. CDR3 nucleotides: TGTGCCTGGAGTACCGGACTAGCGGGAGCGCAGTACTTC.

This clonotype was counted ten times or more. The rearrangement joins TRBV24-1 to TRBJ1-1; D unclear. CDR1 is KGHDR, CDR2 SFDVKD, per germline. This CDR3 is built from 12 residues. V was clipped by 7 bases and J by 1 base, with 6 bases between them. This chain's CDR3 is CATRGGNTEAFF. The CDR3 DNA sequence: TGTGCCACCAGGGGTGGGAACACTGAAGCTTTCTTT.

This clonotype was counted many times. This sequence joins TRBV6-1 and TRBJ2-3; TRBD2 matches at 9 bases. The J segment lost 2 bases and the V segment lost 7 bases, leaving 16 bases of the junction unmatched. Germline values: CDR1 MNHNS, CDR2 SASEGT. The CDR3 has 18 amino acids. CDR3 residues: CASTPAGASGEYTDTQYF. The CDR3 nucleotides are TGTGCCAGCACTCCCGCGGGGGCTAGCGGGGAGTACACAGATACGCAGTATTTT.

This clonotype has ten or more counts. The chain couples TRBV12-3 or TRBV12-4 to TRBJ1-2; D is unresolved. The V end was cut by 7 bases, the J end by 5 bases, with 14 bases between. This CDR3 spans 13 amino acids. CDR3 nucleotides: TGTGCCAGCACCCTCACGGGGTGGTATGGCTACACCTTC. Its translation is CASTLTGWYGYTF.

V gene TRBV6-5 combines with J gene TRBJ2-7, with TRBD2 identical over 13 bases. V lost 4 bases and J lost 4; bases outside the gene matches: 4. Germline lookup yields CDR1 MNHEY and CDR2 SVGAGI. This CDR3 region has 15 residues. The CDR3 sequence: CASSWGLAGSYEQYF. In DNA form, the CDR3 reads TGTGCCAGCAGTTGGGGACTAGCGGGGTCGTACGAGCAGTACTTC.

About this clonotype: A much larger clone sits a single nucleotide away, making a read error possible. This is likely a read error, given that the CDR3 carries no conserved phenylalanine or tryptophan at its end. The chain links TRBV28 to TRBJ1-1; D remains unclear. The CDR3 totals 14 residues. CDR1 MDHEN and CDR2 SYDVKM come from the germline V gene. The V gene lost 1 base and the J gene lost 10 bases, with 16 bases spanning the gap. This CDR3 reads CASSLSPPPPPAFL. Written as DNA, the CDR3 is TGTGCCAGCAGTTTATCCCCCCCACCACCCCCAGCTTTCCTT.

The genes are TRBV6-1 and TRBJ1-2, with D maybe TRBD1 (6 bases). The CDR3 consists of 14 residues. Trimming took off 2 bases at V and 6 bases at J, with 13 bases between the two ends. Germline V gives CDR1 MNHNS, CDR2 SASEGT. The chain's CDR3 is CASSEYTGRNGYTF. The CDR3 DNA is TGTGCCAGCAGTGAATATACAGGGAGGAATGGCTACACCTTC.

The chain combines TRBV30 with TRBJ2-3; 12 nucleotides match TRBD2. The CDR3 is 16 residues long. CDR1 is GTSNPN, CDR2 SVGIG, per germline (reference sequence). The ends lost 1 base at V and 0 bases at J; junction bases unmatched: 2. CDR3 nucleotides: TGTGCCTGGAGTGGAGGGACTAGCGGGAGCACAGATACGCAGTATTTT. It specifies CAWSGGTSGSTDTQYF.

This clonotype was seen a handful of times. The gene calls are TRBV7-9 and TRBJ2-4, with 10 bases lining up with TRBD1. J was trimmed by 2 bases and V by 3 bases; bases with no gene match: 4. Germline-derived CDR1 and CDR2 are SEHNR and FQNEAQ (reference sequence). The CDR3 runs to 16 residues. The CDR3 nucleotides are TGTGCCAGCAGCTTCGGTGACAGGGGGCCCAAAAACATTCAGTACTTC. It is translated as CASSFGDRGPKNIQYF.

The rearrangement joins TRBV18 to TRBJ1-1; 7 bases fit TRBD1. The CDR3 has 15 residues. The V and J ends lost 1 base and 5 bases, in that order; junction bases with no gene match: 7. Germline values: CDR1 KGHSH, CDR2 LQKENI. The DNA for the CDR3 is TGTGCCAGCTCACCACTAATGGAGGGGGCAACTGAAGCTTTCTTT. Translated: CASSPLMEGATEAFF. The whole variable domain, remainder taken from reference TRBV18 and TRBJ1-1, is NAGVMQNPRHLVRRRGQEARLRCSPMKGHSHVYWYRQLPEEGLKFMVYLQKENIIDESGMPKERFSAEFPKEGPSILRIQQVVRGDSAAYFCASSPLMEGATEAFFGQGTRLTVV.

This clonotype was detected many times. The rearrangement links TRBV5-1 to TRBJ1-1, with D possibly being TRBD1 (5 bases). Germline V gene sequence: CDR1 SGHRS, CDR2 YFSETQ. V gave up 2 bases and J gave up 4 bases, with 18 bases separating them. The CDR3 spans 16 residues. The CDR3 sequence: CASSLGMGEEGTEAFF. In DNA form, the CDR3 reads TGCGCCAGCAGCTTAGGTATGGGGGAGGAGGGCACTGAAGCTTTCTTT.

This clonotype was detected a few times. One end of the junction varies from germline; a read error may be responsible. The rearrangement links TRBV19 to TRBJ2-6; 7 bases align to TRBD1. In germline, CDR1 is LNHDA, CDR2 SQIVND (reference sequence). The CDR3 is made up of 12 amino acids. The CDR3 DNA is TGTGCCAGTAGTGCAGGGGGCAACGTCCTGACTTTC. Encoded protein: CASSAGGNVLTF.